This is a list of T cell receptor beta chains from one sample in a study of shared clonotypes between healthy human individuals. Libraries were prepared by immunoSEQ multiplex PCR; TCRdb keeps only in-frame clonotypes and omits some of them. This sample carries 850,000 to 1,100,000 clones, around 77% of them seen once, and the ten largest clones take over 0.8%. The sequencing input was memory CD4+ T cells from PBMCs. These TCRs come from a man aged 18-30 years in good health. Some clones in this sample may be carry-over from other donors' samples. CDR3s include the opening cysteine and the closing phenylalanine or tryptophan. D genes are given only for firm matches. Expanded clones are given a class, and other clones once, few, many or no size at all.

TRBV5-1	TRBD2	TRBJ2-2	many	TGCGCCAGCAGCCTGGGAGGACTAGCGGGAGCGGGCGGGGAGCTGTTTTTT	CASSLGGLAGAGGELFF
TRBV20-1	NA	TRBJ2-5	few	TGCAGTGCTAGGGGTCAAGAGACCCAGTACTTC	CSARGQETQYF
TRBV7-8	NA	TRBJ2-3	NA	TGTGCCAGCAGCTCTAACAGAGGCACAGATACGCAGTATTTT	CASSSNRGTDTQYF
TRBV5-1	NA	TRBJ2-6	NA	TGCGCCAGCAGCTTGGGACACTCTGGGGCCAACGTCCTGACTTTC	CASSLGHSGANVLTF
TRBV5-4	TRBD1	TRBJ2-3	NA	TGTGCCAGCAGCCGGGACAGGGGCTACACAGATACGCAGTATTTT	CASSRDRGYTDTQYF
TRBV5-1	TRBD2	TRBJ2-3	NA	TGCGCCAGCAGTTGGGGAGGGGCCGAGACAGATACGCAGTATTTT	CASSWGGAETDTQYF
TRBV19	TRBD2	TRBJ2-1	NA	TGTGCCAGTAGTACCCGCGCGAGCAGCGGGAGCCCCCCTCGGTTCTTC	CASSTRASSGSPPRFF
TRBV7-9	NA	TRBJ2-1	NA	TGTGCCAGCAGCCGAGAAATGGGGGATGGGTTCTTC	CASSREMGDGFF
TRBV29-1	NA	TRBJ2-1	NA	TGCAGCGTTGAGGGCCCCCTACGTAACAATGAGCAGTTCTTC	CSVEGPLRNNEQFF
TRBV5-1	NA	TRBJ1-1	many	TGCGCCAGCAGCAACAATATGAGGAACACTGAAGCTTTCTTT	CASSNNMRNTEAFF
TRBV19	NA	TRBJ1-1	once	TGTGCCAGTAGTATTTATGGGGGGCCTCAGAACACTGAAGCTTTCTTT	CASSIYGGPQNTEAFF
TRBV27	TRBD1	TRBJ1-5	NA	TGTGCCAGCAGTCCGGGACAGGGTGTACAGCCCCAGCATTTT	CASSPGQGVQPQHF
TRBV28	TRBD2	TRBJ2-3	NA	TGTGCCAGCGATGTCTGGGACGACTCTCCTAGCGGGATTAGGGCAGATACGCAGTATTTT	CASDVWDDSPSGIRADTQYF
TRBV18	NA	TRBJ1-1	NA	TGTGCCAGCTCACAGGAAATGAACACTGAAGCTTTCTTT	CASSQEMNTEAFF
TRBV2	TRBD1	TRBJ1-6	NA	TGTGCCAGCAATCGGGGACAGGGATCCTCACCCCTCCACTTT	CASNRGQGSSPLHF
TRBV5-1	TRBD1	TRBJ1-4	NA	TGCGCCAGCAGCTCGCAGGGGGCGTCTAATGAAAAACTGTTTTTT	CASSSQGASNEKLFF
TRBV19	NA	TRBJ2-5	NA	TGTGCCAGTAGCCCCACAGGGACCCAGGGAGAGACCCAGTACTTC	CASSPTGTQGETQYF
TRBV15	TRBD1	TRBJ1-1	NA	TGTGCCACCAGCAGAGACGTTGGGACAGGGGCTTTCTTT	CATSRDVGTGAFF
TRBV9	NA	TRBJ1-4	few	TGTGCCAGCAGCGTAGGTGACTTCGAAGAAAAACTGTTTTTT	CASSVGDFEEKLFF
TRBV28	NA	TRBJ2-7	NA	TGTGCCAGCAGCCGAGGACGGGATTACGAGCAGTACTTC	CASSRGRDYEQYF
TRBV18	NA	TRBJ2-1	NA	TGTGCCAGCTCACTAACCGGGAGACTCTATTACAATGAGCAGTTCTTC	CASSLTGRLYYNEQFF
TRBV11-2	NA	TRBJ1-1	NA	TGTGCCAGCAGCTTAACGGGAACGCTAATCACTGAAGCTTTCTTT	CASSLTGTLITEAFF
TRBV9	NA	TRBJ2-1	NA	TGTGCCAGCAGTCTCTGGGGGGATATCAATGAGCAGTTCTTC	CASSLWGDINEQFF
TRBV10-1	TRBD1	TRBJ2-6	NA	TGCGCCAGCAGGGACCTTCAGACAGGGGAACTCCCTGGGGCCAACGTCCTGACTTTC	CASRDLQTGELPGANVLTF
TRBV5-6	TRBD1	TRBJ1-5	few	TGTGCCAGCAGTGACAGGGCGAATCAGCCCCAGCATTTT	CASSDRANQPQHF
TRBV5-4	NA	TRBJ1-2	NA	TGTGCCAGCAGCTTGTACCAGATCGCCAATGGCTACACCTTC	CASSLYQIANGYTF
TRBV2	NA	TRBJ2-3	NA	TGTGCCAGCAGTACCAAAGATACGCAGTATTTT	CASSTKDTQYF
TRBV7-8	NA	TRBJ1-2	NA	TGTGCCAGCAGCTTATGGGACAACTATGGCTACACCTTC	CASSLWDNYGYTF
TRBV2	NA	TRBJ1-3	NA	TGTGCCAGCAGTGAAGCGCGGGTCACTGGAAACACCATATATTTT	CASSEARVTGNTIYF
TRBV5-1	NA	TRBJ2-3	NA	TGCGCCAGCAGCTGGTCGGCTAGCGCGCCCACAGATACGCAGTATTTT	CASSWSASAPTDTQYF
TRBV16	NA	TRBJ1-5	NA	TGTGCCAGCAGCCGGGCCGGGACTGGCAATCAGCCCCAGCATTTT	CASSRAGTGNQPQHF
TRBV2	TRBD1	TRBJ2-7	NA	TGTGCCAGCAGTGGACAGGGGACCTACGAGCAGTACTTC	CASSGQGTYEQYF
TRBV27	NA	TRBJ2-5	NA	TGTGCCACCGCCTTGGGGAGGGGGGGAGAGACCCAGTACTTC	CATALGRGGETQYF
TRBV6-1	TRBD1	TRBJ2-1	few	TGTGCCAGCAGGGACACAGGGGTTGCGTTCTTC	CASRDTGVAFF
TRBV7-5	NA	TRBJ2-5	NA	TGTGTCAGAAGCTTAATCGGCGGGGGGGGCCAAGAGACCCAGTACTTC	CVRSLIGGGGQETQYF
TRBV29-1	TRBD2	TRBJ2-1	NA	TGCAGCGTTGTGGGTCCTAGCGGGGGCACCTACAATGAGCAGTTCTTC	CSVVGPSGGTYNEQFF
TRBV5-5	NA	TRBJ1-1	NA	TGTGCCAGCAGCCCCAGGGTCGGTTTGAACACTGAAGCTTTCTTT	CASSPRVGLNTEAFF
TRBV5-4	NA	TRBJ1-5	NA	TGTGCCAGCAGCCGGGACGGGGGAGGCTATCCCCAGCATTTT	CASSRDGGGYPQHF
TRBV11-3	NA	TRBJ2-3	NA	TGTGCCAGCAGCTTAGGAGGCCTCTCAGATACGCAGTATTTT	CASSLGGLSDTQYF
TRBV28	NA	TRBJ2-5	few	TGTGCCAGCGGTACGGTGGGGGGTTTGGAGACCCAGTACTTC	CASGTVGGLETQYF
TRBV11-2	NA	TRBJ1-4	NA	TGTGCCAGCAGCTTAGGGTTGGGTAATAATGAAAAACTGTTTTTT	CASSLGLGNNEKLFF
TRBV7-6	TRBD1	TRBJ2-7	NA	TGTGCCAGCAGCCTTATCGGGACAGGGGGACCCTACGAGCAGTACTTC	CASSLIGTGGPYEQYF
TRBV2	NA	TRBJ2-4	NA	TGTGCCAGCAGTGGTTCTGCAAACATTCAGTACTTC	CASSGSANIQYF
TRBV7-3	TRBD2	TRBJ2-1	NA	TGTGCCAGCAGCGGACGACTAGCGCCACATTACAATGAGCAGTTCTTC	CASSGRLAPHYNEQFF
TRBV29-1	NA	TRBJ1-3	NA	TGCAGCGTTGGTAACAGCCGAAACACCATATATTTT	CSVGNSRNTIYF
TRBV5-1	NA	TRBJ2-3	NA	TGCGCCAGCAGCGAGGACAGCTACGGCGATACGCAGTATTTT	CASSEDSYGDTQYF